This TCR beta chain was documented in a study of blood T cell repertoires in COVID-19. Study background: Material from acute and convalescent COVID-19 was sourced from the United States, Italy and Spain.

The study drew participants aged roughly 18 to 95 years from roughly 25 US areas. Cohort 3 recovery required two negative PCRs, clearance, or symptom resolution. Trimming took 0 bases from V and 2 from J; bases not matched to a gene: 1. CDR1 is LGHDT, CDR2 YNNKEL, per germline (reference sequence). The CDR3 has 15 residues. The repertoire was sequenced with immunoSEQ multiplex PCR; TCRdb's copy has only in-frame clones and lacks some. The sample has about 350,000 clones; about 90% are singletons. The specimen sequenced was PBMCs or T cells enriched from blood (not recorded which). J is TRBJ2-5 and V is TRBV3-1 (or the pseudogene TRBV3-2), with 9 bases that match TRBD2. The origin of this receptor is a woman under 40 who had recovered from COVID-19. The CDR3 protein is CASSQDLAGQETQYF. CDR3 nucleotides: TGTGCCAGCAGCCAAGATCTAGCGGGGCAAGAGACCCAGTACTTC.